This TCR beta chain came from a study of CD8+CD57+ T cells in acquired aplastic anemia. Findings and limits, study-wide: The study identified 25 to 30 CD8+ CDR3 sequences shared by patients and controls. Simpson's diversity of CD8+ cells was not significantly different in patients compared with controls.

The CDR3 loop spans 14 amino acids. Looked up from germline, CDR1 is LNHDA and CDR2 is SQIVND (reference sequence). V was pared by 3 bases and J by 0 bases, with 8 bases between. Genomic DNA, the template, was used for profiling of the TCR beta VDJ and CDR3. TCRdb independently ran MiXCR on the reads; one entry per CDR3 protein. The sample yields fewer than 250,000 distinct CDR3 sequences, around 45% seen once. Patients chosen for sequencing had CD8+CD57+ cells that had expanded, as shown by flow cytometry. A remark on this clonotype: Its cognate antigen is unknown.

The TCR originated in a human donor with aplastic anemia. V gene TRBV19 combines with J gene TRBJ1-2; D is perhaps TRBD1 (5 bases). The material sequenced was sorted CD4+, CD8+, or CD8+CD57+ T cells (not recorded which) from PBMCs. In nucleotides, the CDR3 is TGTGCCAGTAGTATGGGGGGAGCTAACTATGGCTACACCTTC. The encoded protein is CASSMGGANYGYTF.